Shown below are 17 T cell receptor beta chains from a single sample sequenced in a study of long-term antiretroviral therapy in people with HIV. The assay, immunoSEQ v3.0, was run at survey level. Data came from immunoSEQ multiplex PCR; TCRdb stores just in-frame clones and leaves some out. This sample has about 22,000 clones, with 75% to 90% found just once. The sample in question was unsorted PBMCs, obtained roughly 5.9 years after starting antiretroviral therapy. The receptors here all came from a man aged 30 to 39 with HIV.

This clone occurred a few times. The CDR3 region has the DNA TGTGCCAGCAGTTTAGTGTCCTACGAGCAGTACTTC. Translated, it gives CASSLVSYEQYF. J is TRBJ2-7 and V is TRBV28; D ambiguous. This CDR3 has 12 residues. V was pared by 2 bases and J by 1 base, with 3 bases between. Looked up from germline, CDR1 is MDHEN and CDR2 is SYDVKM.

Here the CDR3 DNA reads TGTGCCAGCAGTGAACCCTGGACTAGCGGGGGCACGAACACCGGGGAGCTGTTTTTT. Translated, it gives CASSEPWTSGGTNTGELFF. The J gene is TRBJ2-2, the V gene TRBV2, with 13 bases identical to TRBD2. The length of the CDR3 is 19 residues. The V gene's germline CDR1 is SNHLY and CDR2 FYNNEI. V trimming: 2 bases; J trimming: 0 bases; junction bases outside the gene matches: 6.

This clone was detected only a few times. The gene calls are TRBV2 and TRBJ2-7; perhaps TRBD2 as D (6 bases). The V gene's germline CDR1 is SNHLY and CDR2 FYNNEI. Trimming left V 7 bases short and J 3 bases short, with 10 bases between. This CDR3 has 12 residues. The CDR3 region is CASTAEGYEQYF. CDR3 coding DNA: TGTGCCAGCACGGCGGAGGGCTACGAGCAGTACTTC.

The V and J genes are TRBV18 and TRBJ1-1; D gene ambiguous. The CDR3 consists of 14 residues. V lost 4 bases and J 5 bases, leaving 14 bases between the germline ends. The germline V gene has CDR1 KGHSH and CDR2 LQKENI. CDR3 DNA: TGTGCCAGCTCACTGGGCCCCGGGAATACTGAAGCTTTCTTT. Amino acids: CASSLGPGNTEAFF.

In DNA, the CDR3 is TGTGCCAGCAGCTTTGGGGCTGAAGCTTTCTTT. Translating gives CASSFGAEAFF. The chain couples TRBV5-4 to TRBJ1-1; D unresolved. Per germline, CDR1 SGHNT and CDR2 YYREEE (reference sequence). The CDR3 spans 11 residues. V dropped 2 bases and J dropped 6 bases, with 5 bases sitting between them.

This clone was recorded a few times. This chain uses TRBV7-6 with TRBJ1-2; 11 nucleotides agree with TRBD1. In germline, CDR1 is SGHVS, CDR2 FNYEAQ. The CDR3 totals 13 residues. Germline trimming cut 4 bases from V and 7 bases from J; bases unmatched to any gene: 2. In DNA form, the CDR3 reads TGTGCCAGCAGCTGGACAGGGGGCACTGGCTACACCTTC. Its protein is CASSWTGGTGYTF.

V usage is TRBV6-5 and J usage is TRBJ1-1; maybe TRBD1 (6 bases). This CDR3 spans 14 amino acids. Germline V CDR1 and CDR2: MNHEY, SVGAGI. Trimming took off 5 bases at V and 4 bases at J, with 14 bases between the two ends. CDR3 region: CASSLQGRGTEAFF. The CDR3 DNA follows: TGTGCCAGCAGTCTACAGGGTAGGGGCACTGAAGCTTTCTTT.

The chain joins TRBV28 to TRBJ1-3; no firm D call. The germline V and J ends were trimmed by 2 bases and 1 base, with 9 bases remaining between them. CDR1 is MDHEN and CDR2 is SYDVKM in the germline V gene. The CDR3 has 15 residues. As DNA, the CDR3 is TGTGCCAGCAGTTTAGGTCCGTGGTCTGGAAACACCATATATTTT. Translating it yields CASSLGPWSGNTIYF.

The J gene is TRBJ1-4, the V gene TRBV19, with 7 bases identical to TRBD1. Looked up from germline, CDR1 is LNHDA and CDR2 is SQIVND (reference sequence). The CDR3 length is 16 residues. The junction had 6 bases not matched to a gene; V was cut back by 5 bases and J by 0 bases. The CDR3 nucleotides are TGTGCCAGTAGTTTTGGACAGGCAGCAACTAATGAAAAACTGTTTTTT. It translates to CASSFGQAATNEKLFF.

The J gene is TRBJ1-2, the V gene TRBV6-1; unclear D gene. The CDR3 loop spans 13 amino acids. Germline V gene lookup returns CDR1 MNHNS and CDR2 SASEGT. The ends were cut back, 3 bases at V and 4 bases at J, with 9 bases in the middle. CDR3 coding DNA: TGTGCCAGCAGTGATCCCCTGAGCTATGGCTACACCTTC. Protein product: CASSDPLSYGYTF.

The chain is built from TRBV6-6 and TRBJ1-6; weak D call: TRBD1 (5 bases). This CDR3 has 15 amino acids. V lost 2 bases and J lost 8, with 13 bases in between. Germline V gives CDR1 MNHNY, CDR2 SVGAGI (reference sequence). Here the CDR3 reads CASSYKGSFDSPLHF. The CDR3 nucleotides read TGTGCCAGCAGTTACAAGGGGTCCTTTGATTCACCCCTCCACTTT.

This sequence joins TRBV28 and TRBJ2-7; 14 nucleotides line up with TRBD2. J lost 0 bases, V lost 3 bases, and 4 bases had no gene match. In germline, CDR1 is MDHEN, CDR2 SYDVKM. The CDR3 is made up of 17 amino acids. The CDR3 sequence is CASSLRTSGGYSYEQYF. The CDR3 coding sequence is TGTGCCAGCAGTTTGAGGACTAGCGGGGGGTACTCCTACGAGCAGTACTTC.

The V call is TRBV14, the J call TRBJ2-7; 12 nucleotides line up with TRBD1. This CDR3 spans 16 amino acids. Germline assignment: CDR1 SGHDN and CDR2 FVKESK. With 2 bases clipped from V and 3 bases from J, the junction kept 5 bases outside the gene matches. This CDR3 is CASSQNRDRGLYEQYF. The CDR3 DNA reads TGTGCCAGCAGCCAAAACCGGGACAGGGGGCTCTACGAGCAGTACTTC.

The chain joins TRBV28 to TRBJ2-7; a weak D match, TRBD2 (6 bases). Trimming shortened V by 5 bases and J by 0 bases, and 20 bases separated the two germline ends. The CDR3 covers 17 residues. Looked up from germline, CDR1 is MDHEN and CDR2 is SYDVKM. The CDR3 here is CASSQAEGTGSSYEQYF. In nucleotides, the CDR3 is TGTGCCAGCAGTCAAGCAGAGGGGACTGGGAGCTCCTACGAGCAGTACTTC.

J is TRBJ2-1 and V is TRBV19; D might be TRBD2 (5 bases). V lost 7 bases and J lost 0, with 13 bases in between. Looked up from germline, CDR1 is LNHDA and CDR2 is SQIVND (reference sequence). The CDR3 contains 15 residues. The CDR3 DNA sequence: TGTGCCAGTACCCCGGGGAGCCTCTCCTACAATGAGCAGTTCTTC. It yields the protein CASTPGSLSYNEQFF.

This clone was counted between two and nine times. DNA of the CDR3: TGTGCCAGCAGCTTAAGTTTAGGGGGATTTTTGGAAAAACTGTTTTTT. Its protein is CASSLSLGGFLEKLFF. The V call is TRBV7-3, the J call TRBJ1-4, with a weak D call TRBD1 (6 bases). Trimming cost V 1 base and J 8 bases, with 17 bases left between them. CDR3 length equals 16 residues. In germline, CDR1 is SGHTA, CDR2 FQGTGA.

The rearrangement links TRBV2 to TRBJ1-4; D call uncertain. V lost 3 bases and J 5 bases, leaving 7 bases between the germline ends. CDR3 length: 13 residues. Per the germline V gene, CDR1 is SNHLY and CDR2 is FYNNEI. DNA for the CDR3: TGTGCCAGCAGTGAGGGAGGGAATGAAAAACTGTTTTTT. This translates into CASSEGGNEKLFF.